This T cell receptor beta chain appears in the sequencing data of a study of blood T cell repertoires in COVID-19 (dated by TCRdb to the early 2020s). Some background on the complete study: Samples from collaborators originated in the United States, Italy and Spain and spanned both the acute and convalescent phases of COVID-19. Subjects who had been exposed to COVID-19, were actively infected with it, or had recovered from it provided the deeply sampled blood TCRbeta repertoires that made up the dataset. Sample metadata almost always included a de-identified subject ID, COVID-19 status, age in years and sex. The repertoires were made available in a free public database intended to serve as a resource for research on the immune response to SARS-CoV-2. Where available, HLA class I and class II types were taken from metadata supplied by the sample provider and were not determined by assay-based typing. The prospective study material was composed of cDNA or gDNA derived from T cells, B-cell-depleted T cells, or PBMCs. The samples were drawn from two sources: the first 160 participants of the ongoing ImmuneRACE study, and 1,254 subjects contributed by 6 global collaborators. What the research found in general, with its limitations: Clinical and demographic metadata were provided uncurated, with the amount varying by source and participant.

TCRbeta CDR3 regions were amplified from genomic DNA using the immunoSEQ Assay, a bias-controlled multiplex PCR. Under the source paper's analysis protocol: The number of nucleated cells in each sample was estimated from the amplification of reference gene primers within the assay. Sequence reads were collapsed and filtered to measure the absolute abundance of every unique TCRbeta CDR3 rearrangement. For each sample, productive Simpson clonality was calculated as the square root of Simpson's diversity index over productive rearrangements. The table was pulled from immuneACCESS by TCRdb, which kept in-frame rearrangements only. Such tables lose some clones; where checked, under half of the loss comes from unresolved V genes, and the rest has no known cause. D and trimming come from the DNA, and the V and J calls and clone size come from that table. The sample table records some 300,000 clones; around nine tenths of these occur just once. The leading ten clones occupy around 13% of the sample.

Comment on this clone: Its antigen specificity is not known. Base qualities are missing; no much larger clone stands one base away.

One collaborating source in Seattle enrolled patients while the patients were actively infected and followed the patients over time throughout the course of disease. Whole blood was collected in K2EDTA tubes by collaborating institutions according to the institutions' own protocols. For TCRbeta analysis, collaborators shipped samples as frozen whole blood, isolated PBMCs, or DNA extracted from either of those sample types. The CDR3 runs 14 amino acids, cysteine and phenylalanine included. Only the CDR3 DNA is retained, 42 bases long and in frame from the first base. The germline V gene (reference sequence) sets CDR1 to GTSNPN and CDR2 to SVGIG. V loses 2 bases, J loses 5 bases, and the germline ends lie 12 bases apart.

Sequencing input: peripheral blood. The TCR comes from a woman aged 70 to 79 with COVID-19, enrolled during active disease. This chain is built from TRBV30 and TRBJ2-2, with no confidently assigned D gene. CDR3 region: CAWSLDFETGELFF. Read as DNA, the sequence is TGTGCCTGGAGTCTCGATTTTGAGACCGGGGAGCTGTTTTTT.